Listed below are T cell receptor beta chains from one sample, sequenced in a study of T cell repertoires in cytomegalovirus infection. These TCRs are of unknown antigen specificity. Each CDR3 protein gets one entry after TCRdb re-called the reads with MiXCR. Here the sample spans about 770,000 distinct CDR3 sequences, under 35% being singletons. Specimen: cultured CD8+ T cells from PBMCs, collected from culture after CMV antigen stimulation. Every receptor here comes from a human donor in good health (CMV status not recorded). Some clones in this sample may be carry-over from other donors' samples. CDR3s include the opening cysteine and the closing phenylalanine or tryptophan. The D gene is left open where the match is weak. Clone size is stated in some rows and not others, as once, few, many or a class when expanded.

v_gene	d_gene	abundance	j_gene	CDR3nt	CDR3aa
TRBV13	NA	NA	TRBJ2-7	TGTGCCAGCAGCTTAGAAATAGGCGACGAGCAGTACTTC	CASSLEIGDEQYF
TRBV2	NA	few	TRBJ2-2	TGTGCCAGCAGTCTGTATGATAAATTGGGACCCGAGAACACCGGGGAGCTGTTTTTT	CASSLYDKLGPENTGELFF
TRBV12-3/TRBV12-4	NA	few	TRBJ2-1	TGTGCCAGCGGTGCCGGGGGCGAGGAGCAGTTCTTC	CASGAGGEEQFF
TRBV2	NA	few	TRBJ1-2	TGTGCCAGCAGGGGCCCGGCCTATGGCTACACCTTC	CASRGPAYGYTF
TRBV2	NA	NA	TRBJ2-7	TGTGCCAGCAGTGAGGACGAGCAGTACTTC	CASSEDEQYF
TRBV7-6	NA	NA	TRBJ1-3	TGTGCCAGCAGCCCCCGGGAGCTGGAGGACACCATATATTTT	CASSPRELEDTIYF
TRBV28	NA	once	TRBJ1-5	TGTGCCAGCAGTTTAGAGGTAGGAACTCAGCCCCAGCATTTT	CASSLEVGTQPQHF
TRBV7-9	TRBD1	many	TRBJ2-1	TGTGCCAGCAGCTTGGGCGGACAGGGGTACTACAATGAGCAGTTCTTC	CASSLGGQGYYNEQFF
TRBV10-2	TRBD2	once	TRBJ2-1	TGCGCCAGCAGTGACCCAGCGGGGGTCTACAATGAGCAGTTCTTC	CASSDPAGVYNEQFF
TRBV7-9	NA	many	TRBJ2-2	TGTGCCAGCAGCCCCCCGGGGGGCGCGGACACCGGGGAGCTGTTTTTT	CASSPPGGADTGELFF
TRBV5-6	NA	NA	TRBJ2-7	TGTGCCAGCAGCTTTGCGGGACGGATCTCCTACGAGCAGTACTTC	CASSFAGRISYEQYF
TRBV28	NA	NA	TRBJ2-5	TGTGCCAGCAGTTTAGATGTCCTATCCGAGACCCAGTACTTC	CASSLDVLSETQYF
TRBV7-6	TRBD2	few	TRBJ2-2	TGTGCCAGCAGCTTCCCCGGACTAGCGGGGGCCTACACCGGGGAGCTGTTTTTT	CASSFPGLAGAYTGELFF
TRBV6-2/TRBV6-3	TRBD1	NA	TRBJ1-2	TGTGCCAGCAGTTACCCCGGGACAGGGGGCGGCTACACCTTC	CASSYPGTGGGYTF
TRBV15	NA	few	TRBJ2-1	TGTGCCACCAGCAGAGCGGGGAATTCCTACAATGAGCAGTTCTTC	CATSRAGNSYNEQFF
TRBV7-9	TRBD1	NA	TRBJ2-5	TGTGCCAGCAGCGCTCCACATATTCAGGGGGCGGCGGAGACCCAGTACTTC	CASSAPHIQGAAETQYF
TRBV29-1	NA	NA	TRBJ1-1	TGCAGCGTGACTTCGTGGACGAACACTGAAGCTTTCTTT	CSVTSWTNTEAFF
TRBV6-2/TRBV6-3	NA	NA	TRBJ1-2	TGTGCCAGCAGTTACTCGCTTGGACGGACGGCGTCCTATGGCTACACCTTC	CASSYSLGRTASYGYTF
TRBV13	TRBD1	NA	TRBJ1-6	TGTGCCAGCAGCTTGGGGGACAGCTCCTATAATTCACCCCTCCACTTT	CASSLGDSSYNSPLHF
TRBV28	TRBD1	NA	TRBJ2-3	TGTGCCAGCAGTTTAGAGACAGGGGGCCTAACCCATACGCAGTATTTT	CASSLETGGLTHTQYF
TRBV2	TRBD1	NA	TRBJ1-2	TGTGCCAGCATAGTTGGGTTAACAGGGGGCAACTATGGCTACACCTTC	CASIVGLTGGNYGYTF
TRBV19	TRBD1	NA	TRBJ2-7	TGTGCCACCGGACAGGGGGTGTACGAGCAGTACTTC	CATGQGVYEQYF
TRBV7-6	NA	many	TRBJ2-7	TGTGCCAGCAGCTCCTGGGGACGGAACTCCTACGAGCAGTACTTC	CASSSWGRNSYEQYF
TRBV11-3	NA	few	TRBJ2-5	TGTGCCAGCAGCTACCGGGCTTCGGTGGACCAAGAGACCCAGTACTTC	CASSYRASVDQETQYF
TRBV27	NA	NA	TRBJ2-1	TGTGCCAGCAGTTTAGGCGGGGATTTCAATGAGCAGTTCTTC	CASSLGGDFNEQFF
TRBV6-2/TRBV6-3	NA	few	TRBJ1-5	TGTGCCAGCCATAATACAGACGTAAATCAGCCCCAGCATTTT	CASHNTDVNQPQHF